This entry lists 22 T cell receptor beta chains sequenced from one sample in a study of T cells in Graves' hyperthyroidism and ophthalmopathy. Researchers took RNA transcripts and amplified the TCR beta CDR3 regions from them. RT-PCR in the first round (using the HTBI primer set) targeted the TCR CDR3. MiXCR, run by TCRdb on the multiplex PCR reads, gives a single entry per CDR3 protein. The sample gives 130,000 or so distinct CDR3 sequences, around 21% of which show up once; around 69% is in the top ten. Sequencing used blood. The receptors shown here come from a woman aged 45-59 years with Graves' hyperthyroidism that later progressed to Graves' ophthalmopathy.

This clonotype was observed a few times. The chain is built from TRBV29-1 and TRBJ2-5; D gene unclear. The CDR3 is 10 residues long. Per germline, CDR1 SQVTM and CDR2 ANQGSEA. CDR3 amino acids: CSAYQETQYF. The CDR3 DNA sequence: TGCAGTGCGTACCAAGAGACCCAGTACTTC.

This clonotype was recorded only once. This chain joins TRBV11-2 and TRBJ2-1, with D unclear. The germline V gene encodes CDR1 SGHAT and CDR2 FQNNGV. With 1 base removed from V and 3 bases from J, the gap between germline ends came to 7 bases. This CDR3 region has 14 residues. CDR3 sequence: CASSLGRNYNEQFF. CDR3 nucleotides: TGTGCCAGCAGCTTAGGCCGGAACTACAATGAGCAGTTCTTC. Full variable domain (missing parts from reference TRBV11-2 and TRBJ2-1): EAGVAQSPRYKIIEKRQSVAFWCNPISGHATLYWYQQILGQGPKLLIQFQNNGVVDDSQLPKDRFSAERLKGVDSTLKIQPAKLEDSAVYLCASSLGRNYNEQFFGPGTRLTVL.

The table lists this clonotype with many counts. The chain carries TRBV20-1 and TRBJ2-1; D gene uncertain. The CDR3 consists of 13 residues. Trimming left V 5 bases short and J 7 bases short, with 15 bases between. The germline gives CDR1 DFQATT, CDR2 SNEGSKA (reference sequence). The CDR3: CSAPHVAGNEQFF. CDR3 bases: TGCAGTGCTCCTCATGTAGCCGGGAATGAGCAGTTCTTC.

The chain recombines TRBV2 with TRBJ2-5; D call uncertain. Germline V gene sequence: CDR1 SNHLY, CDR2 FYNNEI. Trimming took 1 base from V and 2 from J, leaving 14 bases between them. The CDR3 consists of 16 residues. The CDR3 DNA follows: TGTGCCAGCAGTGAAGGACCCGGACGGAAACAAGAGACCCAGTACTTC. Its translation is CASSEGPGRKQETQYF.

The V and J genes are TRBV20-1 and TRBJ2-1; D remains ambiguous. V lost 0 bases to trimming and J lost 9 bases, with 9 bases between them. Germline loops: CDR1 DFQATT, CDR2 SNEGSKA (reference sequence). The CDR3 is 12 amino acids. The CDR3 is CSARDQETEQFF. The CDR3 DNA reads as TGCAGTGCTAGAGATCAGGAGACTGAGCAGTTCTTC.

This clonotype was seen at least ten times. The chain combines TRBV9 with TRBJ2-7; 8 bases are shared with TRBD1. V dropped 3 bases and J dropped 4; count of bases not matched to a gene: 3. The CDR3 is made up of 13 amino acids. Germline V gives CDR1 SGDLS, CDR2 YYNGEE. The CDR3 DNA follows: TGTGCCAGCAGCGGGCAGGGGGCTTACGAGCAGTACTTC. This codes for CASSGQGAYEQYF.

This chain links TRBV3-1 with TRBJ1-2; tentative D call: TRBD1 (5 bases). From germline, CDR1 is LGHDT and CDR2 YNNKEL (reference sequence). Trimming shortened V by 5 bases and J by 7 bases, and 20 bases separated the two germline ends. This CDR3 is built from 15 residues. Here the CDR3 reads CASSSRDGFYGGYTF. For the CDR3, the DNA is TGTGCCAGCAGCTCTCGGGACGGCTTCTATGGTGGCTACACCTTC.

This clonotype was seen ten or more times. The J gene is TRBJ2-1, the V gene TRBV11-2; 7 nucleotides match TRBD1. Germline V gene lookup returns CDR1 SGHAT and CDR2 FQNNGV. The CDR3 runs to 15 residues. The J segment lost 4 bases and the V segment lost 1 base, leaving 4 bases of the junction unmatched. The CDR3 bases are TGTGCCAGCAGCTTAGCACAGGGGCAGTACAATGAGCAGTTCTTC. Its protein product is CASSLAQGQYNEQFF.

This clonotype has a count of ten or more. V usage is TRBV27 and J usage is TRBJ2-1; no clear D. The CDR3 is made up of 14 amino acids. The germline gives CDR1 MNHEY, CDR2 SMNVEV (reference sequence). The germline V and J ends were trimmed by 6 bases and 2 bases, with 11 bases remaining between them. The CDR3 region has the DNA TGTGCCAGCAGCTCGGTACAACCCTACAATGAGCAGTTCTTC. This sequence encodes CASSSVQPYNEQFF.

This clonotype was seen at least ten times. The rearrangement links TRBV19 to TRBJ2-1; TRBD2 matches 9 bases. J lost 7 bases, V lost 2 bases, and 6 bases had no gene match. This CDR3 is built from 15 residues. Germline V gene lookup returns CDR1 LNHDA and CDR2 SQIVND (reference sequence). The CDR3: CASSILAGRTNEQFF. CDR3 coding DNA: TGTGCCAGTAGTATACTAGCGGGACGTACGAATGAGCAGTTCTTC.

Concerning this clonotype: This sequence may be a read error, since a much larger clone differs from it by one base. The gene calls are TRBV7-3 and TRBJ2-2; perhaps TRBD1 as D (6 bases). This CDR3 has 13 amino acids. Germline V CDR1 and CDR2: SGHTA, FQGTGA. The CDR3 DNA reads TGTGTCAGCAGCCGAGGGGGCACCGGGGAGCTGTTTTTT. Translation gives CVSSRGGTGELFF.

V is TRBV28 and J is TRBJ1-1; 7 bases match TRBD1. CDR1 is MDHEN and CDR2 is SYDVKM in the germline V gene. The V and J ends lost 6 bases and 3 bases, in that order; junction bases with no gene match: 10. The CDR3 runs to 15 residues. The CDR3 nucleotides read TGTGCCAGCAGCCACCTCGGACAGGCGTACACTGAAGCTTTCTTT. Translating gives CASSHLGQAYTEAFF. Based on the CDR3 plus reference TRBV28 and TRBJ1-1, the full variable domain is DVKVTQSSRYLVKRTGEKVFLECVQDMDHENMFWYRQDPGLGLRLIYFSYDVKMKEKGDIPEGYSVSREKKERFSLILESASTNQTSMYLCASSHLGQAYTEAFFGQGTRLTVV.

In this sample, this clonotype turned up many times. The rearrangement joins TRBV3-1 to TRBJ2-1; TRBD2 aligns across 12 bases. From germline, CDR1 is LGHDT and CDR2 YNNKEL (reference sequence). CDR3 length: 15 amino acids. Trimming cost V 1 base and J 9 bases; bases outside gene matches: 4. The CDR3 sequence is CASSQVLAGGLEQFF. CDR3 in DNA: TGTGCCAGCAGCCAAGTACTAGCGGGAGGTCTTGAGCAGTTCTTC.

This clonotype was counted a few times. The V gene is TRBV3-1, the J gene TRBJ2-1, with 10 bases aligning to TRBD2. The CDR3 runs 21 residues. CDR1 is LGHDT and CDR2 is YNNKEL in the germline V gene (reference sequence). The junction had 22 bases not matched to a gene; V was cut back by 2 bases and J by 6 bases. The CDR3 coding sequence is TGTGCCAGCAGCCAAAGTTATAAGCGGGAGGGACATATTAACCCCTCCAATGAGCAGTTCTTC. Its translation: CASSQSYKREGHINPSNEQFF.

This clonotype has ten or more counts. The chain is built from TRBV3-1 and TRBJ2-3; TRBD2 is a possible D gene (5 bases). The CDR3 contains 14 residues. Germline V gene data show CDR1 as LGHDT and CDR2 as YNNKEL (reference sequence). The V and J ends lost 1 base and 2 bases respectively, with 7 bases between them. The DNA for the CDR3 is TGTGCCAGCAGCCAAGGGACTCCCACAGATACGCAGTATTTT. Its translation: CASSQGTPTDTQYF.

This clonotype was seen a few times. The rearrangement links TRBV5-5 to TRBJ2-4; D is ambiguous. CDR3 length equals 14 residues. The germline gives CDR1 SGHKS, CDR2 YYEKEE (reference sequence). V lost 4 bases and J lost 3, with 11 bases in between. Here the CDR3 reads CASSPGFYKNIQYF. In DNA form, the CDR3 reads TGTGCCAGCAGCCCGGGTTTTTACAAAAACATTCAGTACTTC.

A single count supports this clonotype. The chain links TRBV11-2 to TRBJ2-7; either TRBD1 or TRBD2 may fit D (5 bases each). There are 14 residues in the CDR3. Germline CDR1 and CDR2: SGHAT and FQNNGV. V lost 2 bases to trimming and J lost 7 bases, with 15 bases between them. The CDR3 nucleotides read TGTGCCAGCAGCTTATGGGACGGGGTGCGGGAGCAGTACTTC. Translation: CASSLWDGVREQYF. The full variable domain, in which reference TRBV11-2 and TRBJ2-7 provide the parts outside the CDR3, is EAGVAQSPRYKIIEKRQSVAFWCNPISGHATLYWYQQILGQGPKLLIQFQNNGVVDDSQLPKDRFSAERLKGVDSTLKIQPAKLEDSAVYLCASSLWDGVREQYFGPGTRLTVT.

This rearrangement joins TRBV24-1 to TRBJ1-5; the D gene is possibly TRBD1 (6 bases). Germline lookup yields CDR1 KGHDR and CDR2 SFDVKD. V was cut by 2 bases and J by 3 bases, with 19 bases left in between. The CDR3 contains 18 residues. DNA of the CDR3: TGTGCCACCAGTGATTCCCGACTCCAGGGGCTAGTCAATCAGCCCCAGCATTTT. Its protein product is CATSDSRLQGLVNQPQHF.

Comment on this clonotype: This could be a read error, since a much larger clone is one nucleotide away. V usage is TRBV20-1 and J usage is TRBJ2-1; a weak D match, TRBD2 (5 bases). The V end was cut by 7 bases, the J end by 8 bases, with 15 bases between. The germline V gene has CDR1 DFQATT and CDR2 SNEGSKA (reference sequence). The CDR3 has 12 amino acids. This CDR3 is CSVTDSGYEQFF. The CDR3 nucleotides read TGCAGTGTCACGGACTCAGGCTATGAGCAGTTCTTC.

V is TRBV29-1 and J is TRBJ2-1; D uncertain. Trimming took 4 bases from V and 4 from J, leaving 14 bases between them. This CDR3 region has 14 residues. The germline CDR1 and CDR2 sequences are SQVTM and ANQGSEA. The CDR3 sequence: CSVAGVNIYNEQFF. CDR3 nucleotide sequence: TGCAGCGTTGCTGGAGTGAACATTTACAATGAGCAGTTCTTC.

The rearrangement joins TRBV20-1 to TRBJ2-4; weak D call: TRBD2 (5 bases). The V and J ends lost 0 bases and 3 bases respectively, with 15 bases between them. The germline gives CDR1 DFQATT, CDR2 SNEGSKA (reference sequence). This CDR3 has 16 amino acids. The CDR3 here is CSARDFRDRSKNIQYF. CDR3 DNA sequence: TGCAGTGCTAGAGATTTTCGGGATAGGAGCAAAAACATTCAGTACTTC.

This sequence joins TRBV27 and TRBJ2-7; 9 bases map to TRBD1. Germline V gene sequence: CDR1 MNHEY, CDR2 SMNVEV (reference sequence). J was trimmed by 5 bases and V by 1 base; bases with no gene match: 6. The CDR3 has 15 residues. The CDR3 DNA reads TGTGCCAGCAGTTTATTGGGGGACAGGGCGCACGAGCAGTACTTC. This sequence encodes CASSLLGDRAHEQYF.